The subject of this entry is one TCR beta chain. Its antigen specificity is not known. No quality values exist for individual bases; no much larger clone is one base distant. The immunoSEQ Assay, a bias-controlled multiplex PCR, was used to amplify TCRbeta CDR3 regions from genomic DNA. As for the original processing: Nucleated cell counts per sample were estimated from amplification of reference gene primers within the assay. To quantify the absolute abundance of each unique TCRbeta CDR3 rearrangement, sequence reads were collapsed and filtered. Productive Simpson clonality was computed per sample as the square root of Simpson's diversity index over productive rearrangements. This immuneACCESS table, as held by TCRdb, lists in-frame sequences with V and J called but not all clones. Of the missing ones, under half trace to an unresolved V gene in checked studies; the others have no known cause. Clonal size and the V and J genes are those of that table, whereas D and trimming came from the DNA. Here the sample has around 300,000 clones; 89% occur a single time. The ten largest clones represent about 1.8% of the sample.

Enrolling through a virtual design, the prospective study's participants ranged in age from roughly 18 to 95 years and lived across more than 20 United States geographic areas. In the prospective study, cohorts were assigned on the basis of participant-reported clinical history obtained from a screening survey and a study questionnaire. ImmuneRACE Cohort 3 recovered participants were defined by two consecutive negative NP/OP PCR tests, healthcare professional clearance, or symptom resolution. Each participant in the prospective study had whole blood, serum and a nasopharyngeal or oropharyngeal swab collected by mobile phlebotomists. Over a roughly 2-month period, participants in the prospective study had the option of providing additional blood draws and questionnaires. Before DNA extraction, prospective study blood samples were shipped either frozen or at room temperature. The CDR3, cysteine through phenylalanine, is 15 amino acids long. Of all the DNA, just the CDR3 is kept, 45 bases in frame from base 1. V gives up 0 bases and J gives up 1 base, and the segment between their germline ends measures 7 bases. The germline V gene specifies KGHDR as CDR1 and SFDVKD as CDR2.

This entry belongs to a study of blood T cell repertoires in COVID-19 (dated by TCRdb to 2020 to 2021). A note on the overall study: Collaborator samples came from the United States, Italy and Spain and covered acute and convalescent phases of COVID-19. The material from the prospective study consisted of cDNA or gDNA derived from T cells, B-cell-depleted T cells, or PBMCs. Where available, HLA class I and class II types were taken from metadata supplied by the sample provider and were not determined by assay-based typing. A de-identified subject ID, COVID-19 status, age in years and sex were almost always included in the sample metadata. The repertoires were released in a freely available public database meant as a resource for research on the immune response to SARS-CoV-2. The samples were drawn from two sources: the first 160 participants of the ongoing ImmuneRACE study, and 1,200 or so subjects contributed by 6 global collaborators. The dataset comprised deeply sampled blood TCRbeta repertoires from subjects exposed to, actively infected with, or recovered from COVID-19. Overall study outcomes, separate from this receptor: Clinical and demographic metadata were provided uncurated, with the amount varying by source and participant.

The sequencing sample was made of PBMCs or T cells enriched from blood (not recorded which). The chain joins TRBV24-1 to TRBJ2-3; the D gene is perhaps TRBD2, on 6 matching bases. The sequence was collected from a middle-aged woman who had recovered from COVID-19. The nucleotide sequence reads TGTGCCACCAGTGATTTGGGGGAGGGCACAGATACGCAGTATTTT. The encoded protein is CATSDLGEGTDTQYF.